Shown below are 15 T cell receptor beta chains from a single sample sequenced in a study of technical replicates of blood from a handful of donors. Measured with immunoSEQ multiplex PCR; TCRdb has only the in-frame clones, and not every one. Of more than 9,500 clones listed, approximately 95% were seen once; the top ten hold 6.3%. Sequenced material: PBMCs. These TCRs come from a human donor in good health.

This chain joins TRBV28 and TRBJ2-7, with a weak D call TRBD2 (6 bases). The germline CDR1 and CDR2 sequences are MDHEN and SYDVKM. V lost 3 bases and J lost 1, with 13 bases in between. This CDR3 spans 15 amino acids. The DNA of the CDR3 is TGTGCCAGCAGTTTCGGTGGTGGGAGGTCCTACGAGCAGTACTTC. Translating it yields CASSFGGGRSYEQYF.

CDR3 bases: TGTGCCAGCAGTGAATTTCGGGGGGTCACAAGAGAGGAGACCCAGTACTTC. Its protein product is CASSEFRGVTREETQYF. The gene calls are TRBV6-1 and TRBJ2-5; 7 bases map to TRBD2. Germline CDR1 reads MNHNS; CDR2 reads SASEGT. CDR3 length equals 17 residues. V gave up 2 bases and J gave up 5 bases; unmatched junction bases: 14.

The V and J genes are TRBV18 and TRBJ2-1; D is possibly TRBD1 (7 bases). V was clipped by 0 bases and J by 4 bases, with 10 bases between them. CDR1 KGHSH and CDR2 LQKENI come from the germline V gene. The CDR3 has 15 residues. DNA of the CDR3: TGTGCCAGCTCACCACCGCAGGGGGGTTACAATGAGCAGTTCTTC. This sequence encodes CASSPPQGGYNEQFF.

The chain couples TRBV5-1 to TRBJ2-7, with D possibly TRBD1 on 6 matching bases. This CDR3 has 12 amino acids. Looked up from germline, CDR1 is SGHRS and CDR2 is YFSETQ. V was trimmed by 1 base and J by 5 bases, leaving 7 bases between them. Written as DNA, the CDR3 is TGCGCCAGCAGCTTGCCAGGGGACGAGCAGTACTTC. As protein: CASSLPGDEQYF.

The chain couples TRBV7-6 to TRBJ2-1, with D possibly being TRBD2 (6 bases). Germline V CDR1 and CDR2: SGHVS, FNYEAQ. The CDR3 length is 15 residues. V was shortened by 5 bases and J by 2 bases, with 13 bases between the two germline ends. In DNA, the CDR3 is TGTGCCAGCAGCGAAAAGCGGGTACCCTACAATGAGCAGTTCTTC. Translated: CASSEKRVPYNEQFF.

V gene TRBV7-2 combines with J gene TRBJ2-1; 7 positions agree with TRBD2. V lost 2 bases to trimming and J lost 1 base; unmatched junction nucleotides: 5. Germline V CDR1 and CDR2: SGHTA, FQGNSA. The CDR3 consists of 16 residues. The CDR3 is CASSLSGAGSYNEQFF. As DNA, the CDR3 is TGTGCCAGCAGCTTAAGCGGGGCTGGGTCCTACAATGAGCAGTTCTTC. Supplemented by reference TRBV7-2 and TRBJ2-1, the full variable domain reads GAGVSQSPSNKVTEKGKDVELRCDPISGHTALYWYRQSLGQGLEFLIYFQGNSAPDKSGLPSDRFSAERTGGSVSTLTIQRTQQEDSAVYLCASSLSGAGSYNEQFFGPGTRLTVL.

The V and J genes are TRBV11-3 and TRBJ2-3, with a tentative D call TRBD2 (6 bases). The germline CDR1 and CDR2 sequences are SGHNT and YENEEA. V shed 0 bases and J shed 0 bases, with 19 bases lying between them. The CDR3 extends over 19 amino acids. CDR3 loop: CASSLDLPGLRASTDTQYF. CDR3 coding DNA: TGTGCCAGCAGCTTAGATCTTCCGGGACTCCGTGCTAGCACAGATACGCAGTATTTT. The entire variable domain, with the rest obtained from reference TRBV11-3 and TRBJ2-3, is as follows: EAGVVQSPRYKIIEKKQPVAFWCNPISGHNTLYWYLQNLGQGPELLIRYENEEAVDDSQLPKDRFSAERLKGVDSTLKIQPAELGDSAVYLCASSLDLPGLRASTDTQYFGPGTRLTVL.

The count of this clone is one. CDR3 coding DNA: TGCAGCGTTCCGGGACAGGGGGGTGAGACCCAGTACTTC. Translating gives CSVPGQGGETQYF. V is TRBV29-1 and J is TRBJ2-5; TRBD1 matches at 11 bases. With V trimmed by 5 bases and J by 5 bases, 4 bases remained unmatched. Germline V lookup: CDR1 SQVTM, CDR2 ANQGSEA. The CDR3 spans 13 residues.

The chain couples TRBV29-1 to TRBJ2-3; tentatively, D is TRBD1 (5 bases). Trimming left V 8 bases short and J 7 bases short, with 13 bases between. Germline-derived CDR1 and CDR2 are SQVTM and ANQGSEA. CDR3 length equals 11 residues. CDR3 nucleotide sequence: TGCAGCTGGCTACAGGAGAATACGCAGTATTTT. Amino acids: CSWLQENTQYF.

The V call is TRBV30, the J call TRBJ2-7, with 9 nucleotides matching TRBD1. After removal of 2 bases from V and 2 bases from J, the junction contained 4 bases not matched to a gene. The CDR3 extends over 14 amino acids. In germline, CDR1 is GTSNPN, CDR2 SVGIG (reference sequence). CDR3: CAWSRGQGTYEQYF. The DNA of the CDR3 is TGTGCCTGGAGTAGGGGACAGGGCACCTACGAGCAGTACTTC.

The chain couples TRBV9 to TRBJ2-1, with D unresolved. Looked up from germline, CDR1 is SGDLS and CDR2 is YYNGEE. Trimming took off 0 bases at V and 4 bases at J, with 11 bases between the two ends. There are 15 residues in the CDR3. The CDR3, as DNA: TGTGCCAGCAGCGTAGATGGCGGAACATACAATGAGCAGTTCTTC. Protein sequence: CASSVDGGTYNEQFF. Drawing the rest from reference TRBV9 and TRBJ2-1, the complete variable domain is DSGVTQTPKHLITATGQRVTLRCSPRSGDLSVYWYQQSLDQGLQFLIQYYNGEERAKGNILERFSAQQFPDLHSELNLSSLELGDSALYFCASSVDGGTYNEQFFGPGTRLTVL.

The chain links TRBV6-1 to TRBJ2-5; possible D gene TRBD1, 5 bases. This CDR3 has 13 amino acids. Trimming stripped 2 bases from V and 7 bases from J, with 11 bases between. Germline values: CDR1 MNHNS, CDR2 SASEGT. Written as DNA, the CDR3 is TGTGCCAGCAGTGAATCAGGGTTGGGGACCCAGTACTTC. This sequence encodes CASSESGLGTQYF.

J is TRBJ2-1 and V is TRBV27; possibly TRBD2 for D (6 bases). The CDR3 has 17 residues. CDR1 and CDR2 (germline): MNHEY, SMNVEV (reference sequence). Between the trimmed V and J ends, which lost 2 bases and 13 bases, there was a span of 27 bases. The CDR3 DNA reads as TGTGCCAGCAGTTTACTAGGTTTCGGTGCTGCGGGACCGGTCCAGTTCTTC. Its protein is CASSLLGFGAAGPVQFF.

V gene TRBV10-3 combines with J gene TRBJ1-4, with TRBD1 matching 11 bases. Germline CDR1 ENHRY, CDR2 SYGVKD. The length of the CDR3 is 17 residues. The ends lost 8 bases at V and 7 bases at J; junction bases unmatched: 15. This CDR3 reads CAIGGTGGNSWSEKLFF. The CDR3 DNA is TGTGCCATCGGTGGGACAGGGGGTAATTCTTGGAGTGAAAAACTGTTTTTT.

The J gene is TRBJ1-5, the V gene TRBV30, with TRBD1 matching 9 bases. The V and J ends lost 1 base and 2 bases, in that order; junction bases with no gene match: 3. Germline assignment: CDR1 GTSNPN and CDR2 SVGIG (reference sequence). This CDR3 comprises 15 residues. CDR3 sequence: CAWSGGQGGNQPQHF. CDR3 sequence (DNA): TGTGCCTGGAGTGGGGGACAGGGAGGCAATCAGCCCCAGCATTTT.